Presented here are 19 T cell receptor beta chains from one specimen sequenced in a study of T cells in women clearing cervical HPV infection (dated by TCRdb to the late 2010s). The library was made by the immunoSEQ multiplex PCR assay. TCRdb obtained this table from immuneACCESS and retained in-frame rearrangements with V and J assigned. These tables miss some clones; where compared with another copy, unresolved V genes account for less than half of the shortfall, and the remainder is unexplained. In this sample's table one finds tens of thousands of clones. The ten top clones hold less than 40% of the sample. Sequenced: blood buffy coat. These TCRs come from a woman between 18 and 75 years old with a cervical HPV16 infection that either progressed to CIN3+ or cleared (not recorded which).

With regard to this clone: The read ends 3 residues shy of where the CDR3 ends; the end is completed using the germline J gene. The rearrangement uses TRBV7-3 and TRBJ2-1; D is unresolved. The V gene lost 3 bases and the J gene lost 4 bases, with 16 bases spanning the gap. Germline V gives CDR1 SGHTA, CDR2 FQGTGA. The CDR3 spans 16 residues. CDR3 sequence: CASSFLGGAVYNEQFF. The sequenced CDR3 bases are TGTGCCAGCAGCTTTCTCGGCGGTGCGGTATACAATGAG.

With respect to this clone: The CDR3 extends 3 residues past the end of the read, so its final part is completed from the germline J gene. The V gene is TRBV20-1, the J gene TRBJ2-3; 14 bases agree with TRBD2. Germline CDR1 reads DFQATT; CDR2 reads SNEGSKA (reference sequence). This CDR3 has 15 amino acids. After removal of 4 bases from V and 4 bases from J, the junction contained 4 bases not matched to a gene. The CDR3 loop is CSAIGTSGSPDTQYF. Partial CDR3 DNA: TGCAGTGCTATTGGGACTAGCGGGAGCCCAGATACG.

The CDR3 bases that were read are TGCGCCAGCAGCGGGGGACAGGGCGACGAG. It codes for CASSGGQGDE. The complete CDR3 protein is CASSGGQGDEQYF. This chain joins TRBV5-1 and TRBJ2-7; 9 nucleotides match TRBD1. The CDR3 goes on 3 residues after the read ends, and that part is filled in from the germline J gene. Trimming cost V 4 bases and J 5 bases; bases outside gene matches: 4. CDR3 length equals 13 residues. Germline lookup yields CDR1 SGHRS and CDR2 YFSETQ.

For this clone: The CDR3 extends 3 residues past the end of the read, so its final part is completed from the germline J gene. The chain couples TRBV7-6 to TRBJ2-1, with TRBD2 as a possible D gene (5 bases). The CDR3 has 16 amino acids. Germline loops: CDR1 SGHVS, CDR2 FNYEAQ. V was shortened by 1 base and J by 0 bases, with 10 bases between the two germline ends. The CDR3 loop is CASSLVGESSYNEQFF. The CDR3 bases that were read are TGTGCCAGCAGCTTAGTCGGGGAAAGCTCCTACAATGAG.

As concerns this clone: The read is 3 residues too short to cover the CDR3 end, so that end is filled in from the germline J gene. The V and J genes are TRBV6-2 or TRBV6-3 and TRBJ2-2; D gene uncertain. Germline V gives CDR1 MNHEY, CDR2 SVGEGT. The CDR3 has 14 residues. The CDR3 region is CASRPGARREKLFF. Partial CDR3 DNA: TGTGCCAGCAGACCCGGTGCCAGGCGTGAAAAG.

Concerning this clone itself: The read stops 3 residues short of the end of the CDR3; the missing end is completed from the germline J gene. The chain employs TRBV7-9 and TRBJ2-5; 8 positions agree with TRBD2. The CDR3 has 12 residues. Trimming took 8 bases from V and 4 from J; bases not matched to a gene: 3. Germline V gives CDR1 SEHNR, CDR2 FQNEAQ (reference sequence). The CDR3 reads CASGAGGETQYF. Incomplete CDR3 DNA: TGTGCCAGCGGGGCGGGGGGAGAGACC. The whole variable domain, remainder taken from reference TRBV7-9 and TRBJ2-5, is DTGVSQNPRHKITKRGQNVTFRCDPISEHNRLYWYRQTLGQGPEFLTYFQNEAQLEKSRLLSDRFSAERPKGSFSTLEIQRTEQGDSAMYLCASGAGGETQYFGPGTRLLVL.

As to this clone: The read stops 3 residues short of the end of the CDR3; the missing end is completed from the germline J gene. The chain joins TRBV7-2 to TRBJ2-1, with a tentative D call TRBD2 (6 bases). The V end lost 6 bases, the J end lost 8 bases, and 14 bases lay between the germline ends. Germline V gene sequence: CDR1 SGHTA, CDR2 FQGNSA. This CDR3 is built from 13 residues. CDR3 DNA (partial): TGTGCCAGCAGACCTCCGCCGGGGGATGAG. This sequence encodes CASRPPPGDE. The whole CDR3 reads CASRPPPGDEQFF.

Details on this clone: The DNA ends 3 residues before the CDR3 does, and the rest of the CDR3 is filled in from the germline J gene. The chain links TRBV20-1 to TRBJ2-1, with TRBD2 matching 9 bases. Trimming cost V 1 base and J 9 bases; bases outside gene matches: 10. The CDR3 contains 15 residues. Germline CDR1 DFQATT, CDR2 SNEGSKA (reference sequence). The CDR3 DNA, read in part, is TGCAGTGCTAGAGCTACCGGGACTAGCCAGACTGAG. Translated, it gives CSARATGTSQTE. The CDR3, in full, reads CSARATGTSQTEQFF.

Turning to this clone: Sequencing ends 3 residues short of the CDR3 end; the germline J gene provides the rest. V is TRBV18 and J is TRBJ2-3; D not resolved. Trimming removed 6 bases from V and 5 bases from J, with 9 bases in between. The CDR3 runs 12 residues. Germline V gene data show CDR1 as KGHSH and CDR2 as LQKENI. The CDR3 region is CASSLSGDTQYF. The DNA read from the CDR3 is TGTGCCAGCTCCCTCAGTGGAGATACG.

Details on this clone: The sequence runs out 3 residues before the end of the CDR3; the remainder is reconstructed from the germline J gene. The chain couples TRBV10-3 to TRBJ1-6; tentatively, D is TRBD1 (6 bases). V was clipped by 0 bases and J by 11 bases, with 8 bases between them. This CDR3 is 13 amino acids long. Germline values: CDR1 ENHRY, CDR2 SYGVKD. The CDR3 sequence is CAISESTGAPLHF. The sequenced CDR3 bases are TGTGCCATCAGTGAGTCGACAGGAGCACCC.

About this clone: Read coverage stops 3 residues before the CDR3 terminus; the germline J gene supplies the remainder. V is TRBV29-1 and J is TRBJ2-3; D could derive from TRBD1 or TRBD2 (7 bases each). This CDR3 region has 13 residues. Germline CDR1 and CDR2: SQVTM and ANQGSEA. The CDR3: CSVGEGAGQPQYF. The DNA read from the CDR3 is TGCAGCGTTGGGGAGGGGGCGGGTCAGCCG.

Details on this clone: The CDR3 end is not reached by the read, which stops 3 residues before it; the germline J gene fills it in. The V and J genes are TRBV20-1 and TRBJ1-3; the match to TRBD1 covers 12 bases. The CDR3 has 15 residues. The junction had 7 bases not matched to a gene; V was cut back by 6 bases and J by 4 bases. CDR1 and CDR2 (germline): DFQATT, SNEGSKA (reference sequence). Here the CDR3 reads CSARRDRGLGNTIYF. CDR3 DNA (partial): TGCAGTGCACGCCGGGACAGGGGGCTCGGAAACACC.

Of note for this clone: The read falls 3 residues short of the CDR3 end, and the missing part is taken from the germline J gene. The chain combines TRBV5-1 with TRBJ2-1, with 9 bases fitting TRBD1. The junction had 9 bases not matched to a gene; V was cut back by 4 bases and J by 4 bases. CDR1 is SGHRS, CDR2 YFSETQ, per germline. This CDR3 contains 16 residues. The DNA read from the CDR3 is TGCGCCAGCAGCCCCAACAGGGGGCCACGTTACAATGAG. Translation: CASSPNRGPRYNE. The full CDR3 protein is CASSPNRGPRYNEQFF.

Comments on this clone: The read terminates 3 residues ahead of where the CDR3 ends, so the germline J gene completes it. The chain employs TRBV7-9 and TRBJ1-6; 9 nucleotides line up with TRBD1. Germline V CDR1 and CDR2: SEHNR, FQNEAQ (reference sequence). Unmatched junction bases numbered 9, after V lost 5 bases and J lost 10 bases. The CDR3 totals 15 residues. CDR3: CASSPRDRAQSPLHF. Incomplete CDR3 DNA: TGTGCCAGCAGCCCCCGGGACAGGGCCCAATCACCC. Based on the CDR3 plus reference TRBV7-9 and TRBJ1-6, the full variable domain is DTGVSQNPRHKITKRGQNVTFRCDPISEHNRLYWYRQTLGQGPEFLTYFQNEAQLEKSRLLSDRFSAERPKGSFSTLEIQRTEQGDSAMYLCASSPRDRAQSPLHFGNGTRLTVT.

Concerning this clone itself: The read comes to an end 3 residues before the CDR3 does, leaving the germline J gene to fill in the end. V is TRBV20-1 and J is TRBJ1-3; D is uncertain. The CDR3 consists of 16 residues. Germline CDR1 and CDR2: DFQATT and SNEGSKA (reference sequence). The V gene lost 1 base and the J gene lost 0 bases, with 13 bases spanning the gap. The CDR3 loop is CSARVSSSPSGNTIYF. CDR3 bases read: TGCAGTGCTAGAGTAAGCTCTAGCCCCTCTGGAAACACC.

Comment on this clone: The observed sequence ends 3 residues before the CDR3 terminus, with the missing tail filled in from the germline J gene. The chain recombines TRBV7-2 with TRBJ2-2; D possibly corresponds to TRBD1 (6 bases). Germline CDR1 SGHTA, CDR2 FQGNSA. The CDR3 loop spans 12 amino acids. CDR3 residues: CASSKETGRLFF. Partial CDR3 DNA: TGTGCCAGCAGCAAGGAGACAGGACGG.

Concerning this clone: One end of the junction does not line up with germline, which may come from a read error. The CDR3 loop is CAWSPSGHTIYF. The CDR3 bases that were read are TGTGCCTGGAGCCCCTCCGGACACACG. J is TRBJ1-3 and V is TRBV30; perhaps TRBD1 as D (5 bases). The read halts 3 residues ahead of the CDR3 end, with the missing end drawn from the germline J gene. This CDR3 is 12 amino acids long. Germline-derived CDR1 and CDR2 are GTSNPN and SVGIG (reference sequence).

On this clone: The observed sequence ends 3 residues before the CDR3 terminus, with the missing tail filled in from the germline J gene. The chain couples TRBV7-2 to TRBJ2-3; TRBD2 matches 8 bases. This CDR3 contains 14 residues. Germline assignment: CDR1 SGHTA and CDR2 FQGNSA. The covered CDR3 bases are TGTGCCAGCAGCTTCCTAGCGGGTGGGGAGACG. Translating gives CASSFLAGGET. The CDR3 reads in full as CASSFLAGGETQYF. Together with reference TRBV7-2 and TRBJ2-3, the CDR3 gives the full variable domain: GAGVSQSPSNKVTEKGKDVELRCDPISGHTALYWYRQSLGQGLEFLIYFQGNSAPDKSGLPSDRFSAERTGGSVSTLTIQRTQQEDSAVYLCASSFLAGGETQYFGPGTRLTVL.

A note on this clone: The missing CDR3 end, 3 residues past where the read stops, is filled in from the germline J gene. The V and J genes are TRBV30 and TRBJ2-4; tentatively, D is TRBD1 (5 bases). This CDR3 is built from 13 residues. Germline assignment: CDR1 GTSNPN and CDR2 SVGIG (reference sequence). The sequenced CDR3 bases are TGTGCCTGGAGTGTCATGGACAATCAGCCT. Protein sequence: CAWSVMDNQP. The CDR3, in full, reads CAWSVMDNQPQYF.